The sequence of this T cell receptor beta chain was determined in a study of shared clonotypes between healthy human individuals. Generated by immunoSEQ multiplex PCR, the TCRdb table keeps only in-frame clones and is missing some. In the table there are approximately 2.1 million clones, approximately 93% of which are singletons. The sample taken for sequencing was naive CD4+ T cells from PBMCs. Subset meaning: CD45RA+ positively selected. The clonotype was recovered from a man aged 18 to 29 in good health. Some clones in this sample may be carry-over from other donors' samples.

CDR3 nucleotide sequence: TGTGCCAGCACGAACGCTTACGAGCAGTACTTC. This sequence encodes CASTNAYEQYF. The J gene is TRBJ2-7, the V gene TRBV2; D gene ambiguous. V lost 7 bases and J lost 4, with 8 bases in between. Germline V gives CDR1 SNHLY, CDR2 FYNNEI. This CDR3 is built from 11 residues.